This T cell receptor (beta chain) was documented in a study of blood T cells in healthy people across ages (dated by TCRdb to the mid-2010s). With regard to the full study: Template switching captured roughly one uniquely barcoded TCR beta cDNA molecule per two T cells in model experiments. The study analyzed two additional independent replicas of 1 million unique cDNA reads from the same blood draw for two donors, one aged 18 to 29 and one aged 80 or older. Donors of different ages were randomly distributed across sequencing lanes to avoid experimental bias. Donors were grouped into four age groups: young (average 16 years), middle-aged (approximately 41), aged (around 56) and long-lived (just over 80). The study measured age-related changes in TCR beta repertoire diversity using deep sequencing normalized with unique cDNA molecular identifiers. Study-wide conclusions, independent of this receptor: Estimates of total diversity based on one million sequenced T cells were regarded as lower bounds and as underestimates. There was a strong correlation between observed TCR beta diversity and the percentage of naive T cells measured by flow cytometry. The CMV infection status of donors was not known, potentially confounding age-related changes in expanded clonotypes. Compared with the aged group, more naive CD4+ T cells, fewer expanded clones and increased TCR diversity were shown by the long-lived group, suggesting age selection. Since profiling was done on bulk unsorted PBMCs, naive and antigen-experienced compartments could not be conclusively compared. As age increased, observed TCR beta diversity per million T cells dropped in a roughly linear way, and a significant reduction was already evident by age about 40.

Notes on this clonotype: The target of this receptor is not known. No clone much larger than this one lies a single base away; base qualities are absent.

The method was 5' RACE. Sequencing instrument: Illumina HiSeq 2500. A second PCR of roughly 7 to 11 cycles was performed with a sample-barcoded 5' primer and a J-beta primer mix. A unique molecular identifier was introduced onto each TCR beta cDNA molecule by a template-switch 5' adaptor carrying 12 random nucleotides. Each sample yielded at least 2.5 million CDR3-containing paired-end reads. All of the RNA was converted into first-strand cDNA using the Mint cDNA synthesis kit, with a TRBC-specific oligonucleotide serving as the primer. All cDNA was treated with uracil-DNA glycosylase and then went through a first 18-cycle PCR with the universal primers M1SS and BC2_uni_R. Per the authors' processing: For normalization, 1 million high-quality reads, each with a distinct molecular identifier, were randomly selected from each sample. Reads with shared molecular identifiers were discarded instead of being binned into consensus sequences. MiTCR, set to a Q25 quality threshold and the strictest error-elimination algorithm, was used for CDR3 identification, clonotype clustering and error correction. Lower-bound total TCR beta diversity was estimated with a nonparametric unseen species model using Euler transformation. In-frame beta chains were kept once TCRdb had trimmed the public reads at Q25 with fastp and called clones with MiXCR. Entries are consolidated by CDR3 protein sequence, retaining the most common genes and DNA. For this entry, the V and J calls and clone size follow TCRdb and not the study's own pipeline. Across this sample there are some 1.4 million distinct CDR3 sequences, with approximately 38% seen only once. The ten largest clones capture roughly 7.9% of the sample.

Systemically healthy Caucasian individuals from Russia, 35 to 50 in total and aged roughly 6 to 100 years, were included as donors. Each donor gave approximately 10 milliliters of peripheral blood, collected into EDTA-treated Vacutainer tubes. Ficoll-Paque density-gradient centrifugation was used to isolate PBMCs, with at least 7 million obtained per sample. Trizol reagent was used to extract total RNA from the PBMCs, yielding at least 6 micrograms per sample. For every donor, an aliquot of PBMCs went through flow cytometry to measure the percentages of naive CD45RAhigh/CD27high T cells. V and J lose 5 bases and 3 bases, and a span of 11 bases separates them. The germline V gene (reference sequence) sets CDR1 to DFQATT and CDR2 to SNEGSKA. The CDR3 has 12 amino acids, counting the end cysteine and phenylalanine. The CDR3 DNA has 36 bases and is translated from base 1.

Sequenced sample: blood. The sequence derives from a woman younger than 35 in good health. Recombination joined TRBV20-1 with TRBJ2-7, with no confidently assigned D gene. CDR3 reads: CSAAKEYYEQYF. DNA sequence: TGCAGTGCTGCGAAGGAGTACTACGAGCAGTACTTC.